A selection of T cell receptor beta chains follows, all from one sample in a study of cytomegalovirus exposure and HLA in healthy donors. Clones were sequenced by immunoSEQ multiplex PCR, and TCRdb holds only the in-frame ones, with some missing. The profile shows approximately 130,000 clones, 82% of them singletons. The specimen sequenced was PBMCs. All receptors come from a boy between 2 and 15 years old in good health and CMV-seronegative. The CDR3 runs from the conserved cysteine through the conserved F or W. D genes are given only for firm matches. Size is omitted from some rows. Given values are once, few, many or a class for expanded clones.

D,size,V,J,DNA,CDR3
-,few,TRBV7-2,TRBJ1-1,TGTGCCAGCAGCAGGGGGGGGAACACTGAAGCTTTCTTT,CASSRGGNTEAFF
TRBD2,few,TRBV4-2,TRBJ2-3,TGTGCCAGCAGCCAAGACCGGGGGGGAAGCGATACGCAGTATTTT,CASSQDRGGSDTQYF
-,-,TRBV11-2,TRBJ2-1,TGTGCCAGCAGCTTAAGGGACTTACGAGGCAATGAGCAGTTCTTC,CASSLRDLRGNEQFF
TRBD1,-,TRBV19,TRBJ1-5,TGTGCCAGTAGTCCCTTTGGACAGGGGGGTCAGCCCCAGCATTTT,CASSPFGQGGQPQHF
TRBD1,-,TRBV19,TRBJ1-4,TGTGCCAGTAACAGGGGGCGCGCGACTAATGAAAAACTGTTTTTT,CASNRGRATNEKLFF
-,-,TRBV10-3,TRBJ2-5,TGTGCCATCAGTGAGTCTGGCAGCCAAGAGACCCAGTACTTC,CAISESGSQETQYF
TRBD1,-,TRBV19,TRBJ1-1,TGTGCCAGTAGTATGGACAGGGAAGTGTGGACTGAAGCTTTCTTT,CASSMDREVWTEAFF
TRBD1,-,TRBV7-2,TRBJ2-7,TGTGCCAGCAGCTGGGGACAGGGGATTTCCTACGAGCAGTACTTC,CASSWGQGISYEQYF
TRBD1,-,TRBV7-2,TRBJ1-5,TGTGCCAGCAGCGGACAGGCCAATCAGCCCCAGCATTTT,CASSGQANQPQHF
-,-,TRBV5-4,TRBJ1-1,TGTGCCAGCAGCTTCGGACAGTCTGAAGCTTTCTTT,CASSFGQSEAFF
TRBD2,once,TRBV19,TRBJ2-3,TGTGCCAGTAGTATTTGGACTAGCGGCACAGATACGCAGTATTTT,CASSIWTSGTDTQYF
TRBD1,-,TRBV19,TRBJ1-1,TGTGCCAGTAGTCCCAGTCTTCGAGACAGGGGGCGTAGGAACACTGAAGCTTTCTTT,CASSPSLRDRGRRNTEAFF
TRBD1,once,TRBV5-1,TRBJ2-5,TGCGCCAGCAGCTTGGCCCCCGGGACAGGGGGAGAGACCCAGTACTTC,CASSLAPGTGGETQYF
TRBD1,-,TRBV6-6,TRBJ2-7,TGTGCCAGCAGTTCCGGGACAGGGAGGGAGCAGTACTTC,CASSSGTGREQYF
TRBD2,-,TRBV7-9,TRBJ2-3,TGTGCCAGCAGCTTATATAGCGGGAGTGGAATGGGTACGCAGTATTTT,CASSLYSGSGMGTQYF